This TCR beta chain was identified during a study of cytotoxic CD8 clonotypes in ibrutinib-treated CLL. Study information: Partial responses numbered approximately 24 and complete responses 2; after a median around 74 months, around 14 stayed remitted and about twelve progressed.

Study-wide results and caveats: Pretreatment clonality was elevated relative to age-matched healthy donors and paralleled circulating CD8+ T-cell counts.

A note on this clone: Antigen: not known.

Using immunoSEQ multiplex PCR, the repertoire was profiled, and TCRdb retains in-frame clones only, with some absent. The data contain tens of thousands of clones, more than 45% of them seen just once; the ten biggest clones take up around a third. Cryopreserved PBMCs were the source of around 2 micrograms of genomic DNA, which went to TCR beta libraries. The V gene's germline CDR1 is SGHNT and CDR2 YENEEA. The trim removed 5 bases at V and 0 bases at J, leaving 7 bases unmatched. The CDR3 is made up of 15 amino acids. The chain joins TRBV11-3 to TRBJ2-7, with TRBD2 matching 7 bases. Source: PBMCs, taken after 12 months of ibrutinib treatment. The receptor comes from a human donor with chronic lymphocytic leukemia. CDR3 nucleotides: TGTGCCAGCAGCCGTACTAGCGCGAGCTCCTACGAGCAGTACTTC. This encodes CASSRTSASSYEQYF.